This passage covers 30 T cell receptor beta chains from one sample sequenced in a study of T cell repertoires in cytomegalovirus infection. These receptors have no identified antigens. TCRdb reanalysed the reads using MiXCR and keeps one entry per CDR3 protein. The sample shows 250,000 to 300,000 distinct CDR3 sequences, under 25% of them seen only once. Source: cultured PBMCs, taken from culture after CMV antigen stimulation. The source is a human donor in good health (CMV status not recorded). Some clones in this sample may be carry-over from other donors' samples.

This clonotype occurred many times. This rearrangement joins TRBV5-1 to TRBJ1-1, with 10 bases identical to TRBD1. Trimming cost V 3 bases and J 1 base; bases outside gene matches: 3. Per germline, CDR1 SGHRS and CDR2 YFSETQ. CDR3 size: 15 residues. The CDR3 DNA sequence: TGCGCCAGCAGCTGGGGACAGGGGAAGAACACTGAAGCTTTCTTT. Encoded protein: CASSWGQGKNTEAFF.

This clonotype has ten or more counts. The rearrangement links TRBV24-1 to TRBJ2-6; TRBD1 matches 9 bases. Germline CDR1 and CDR2: KGHDR and SFDVKD. This CDR3 comprises 16 residues. After removal of 4 bases from V and 2 bases from J, the junction contained 2 bases not matched to a gene. The CDR3 bases are TGTGCCACCAGTGAAGGACAGGGGACTGGGGCCAACGTCCTGACTTTC. It is translated as CATSEGQGTGANVLTF.

This clonotype was seen a few times. The V call is TRBV5-4, the J call TRBJ2-1; possibly TRBD1 or TRBD2 for D (5 bases each). The CDR3 runs 14 residues. V lost 2 bases, J lost 5 bases, and 11 bases lay in between. CDR1 SGHNT and CDR2 YYREEE come from the germline V gene (reference sequence). The CDR3 nucleotides are TGTGCCAGCAGCTTTCCCGGGACGGACAATGAGCAGTTCTTC. This gives the protein CASSFPGTDNEQFF.

There are a few counts of this clonotype. The chain recombines TRBV7-8 with TRBJ2-7, with D perhaps TRBD2 (6 bases). V lost 5 bases to trimming and J lost 7 bases, with 12 bases between them. The CDR3 has 12 amino acids. The germline CDR1 and CDR2 sequences are SGHVS and FQNEAQ. CDR3 DNA sequence: TGTGCCAGCAGCAGGGACTCAATTGAGCAGTACGTC. Protein product: CASSRDSIEQYV.

This chain links TRBV14 with TRBJ2-7, with D unresolved. The CDR3 covers 15 residues. V shed 0 bases and J shed 3 bases, with 12 bases lying between them. Germline V gene lookup returns CDR1 SGHDN and CDR2 FVKESK. CDR3 bases: TGTGCCAGCAGCCAAGAAAGTGACGGTGACTACGAGCAGTACTTC. Amino acids: CASSQESDGDYEQYF.

The chain is built from TRBV15 and TRBJ2-3, with D unclear. From germline, CDR1 is LNHNV and CDR2 YYDKDF (reference sequence). CDR3 length: 13 amino acids. V was shortened by 3 bases and J by 2 bases, with 6 bases between the two germline ends. The CDR3 loop is CATSRDHTDTQYF. DNA of the CDR3: TGTGCCACCAGCAGGGACCACACAGATACGCAGTATTTT.

The table lists this clonotype with a few counts. The genes are TRBV3-1 and TRBJ2-1; 11 nucleotides agree with TRBD2. V lost 3 bases, J lost 5 bases, and 6 bases stayed unmatched. The CDR3 is 16 residues long. Germline V lookup: CDR1 LGHDT, CDR2 YNNKEL (reference sequence). The CDR3 is CASSQAPGLADNEQFF. The CDR3 nucleotides are TGTGCCAGCAGCCAGGCTCCGGGACTAGCGGACAATGAGCAGTTCTTC.

This chain connects TRBV24-1 to TRBJ2-3, with 12 bases identical to TRBD2. CDR3 length: 16 amino acids. J was trimmed by 0 bases and V by 6 bases; bases with no gene match: 3. CDR1 and CDR2 (germline): KGHDR, SFDVKD. The CDR3 region is CATSPGTSGSTDTQYF. Here the CDR3 DNA reads TGTGCCACCAGTCCCGGGACTAGCGGGAGCACAGATACGCAGTATTTT.

This clonotype was observed at least ten times. V is TRBV12-3 or TRBV12-4 and J is TRBJ1-2; D possibly corresponds to TRBD1 (5 bases). The CDR3 consists of 15 residues. V gave up 5 bases and J gave up 0 bases, with 13 bases separating them. CDR3 residues: CASSLPGLPNYGYTF. CDR3 sequence (DNA): TGTGCCAGCAGTCTTCCGGGACTTCCTAACTATGGCTACACCTTC.

A few counts support this clonotype. The chain couples TRBV20-1 to TRBJ1-2; TRBD1 matches 7 bases. CDR1 and CDR2 (germline): DFQATT, SNEGSKA (reference sequence). The CDR3 has 17 residues. The ends lost 0 bases at V and 2 bases at J; junction bases unmatched: 12. The CDR3 loop reads CSARDEFARGPNYGYTF. The CDR3 nucleotides read TGCAGTGCTAGAGATGAGTTCGCAAGGGGGCCGAACTATGGCTACACCTTC.

This chain links TRBV7-8 with TRBJ2-5; D is possibly TRBD2 (6 bases). This CDR3 has 17 residues. Trimming took off 7 bases at V and 0 bases at J, with 21 bases between the two ends. Germline V gene sequence: CDR1 SGHVS, CDR2 FQNEAQ. CDR3 sequence reads: CASTTSRGAGYQETQYF. The CDR3 DNA reads as TGTGCCAGCACCACCTCGAGGGGCGCGGGGTACCAAGAGACCCAGTACTTC.

The genes are TRBV7-9 and TRBJ1-6, with 10 bases fitting TRBD1. This CDR3 is 15 amino acids long. The J segment lost 4 bases and the V segment lost 8 bases, leaving 5 bases of the junction unmatched. Germline V CDR1 and CDR2: SEHNR, FQNEAQ (reference sequence). The CDR3 region is CASGQGEPYNSPLHF. The CDR3 region has the DNA TGTGCCAGCGGACAGGGGGAGCCATATAATTCACCCCTCCACTTT.

In this sample, this clonotype turned up many times. This sequence joins TRBV7-2 and TRBJ2-4; D unresolved. Germline V gene data show CDR1 as SGHTA and CDR2 as FQGNSA. There are 12 residues in the CDR3. V dropped 1 base and J dropped 7 bases, with 5 bases sitting between them. The CDR3 coding sequence is TGTGCCAGCAGCTTAGGTTATAACATTCAGTACTTC. It encodes CASSLGYNIQYF.

The chain combines TRBV20-1 with TRBJ2-7, with 10 bases matching TRBD2. CDR1 is DFQATT, CDR2 SNEGSKA, per germline (reference sequence). V lost 6 bases to trimming and J lost 0 bases; unmatched junction nucleotides: 5. This CDR3 spans 14 amino acids. CDR3 residues: CSASSGRSSYEQYF. The CDR3 bases are TGCAGTGCAAGTAGCGGGAGGAGCTCCTACGAGCAGTACTTC.

The chain couples TRBV27 to TRBJ2-1, with 8 bases aligning to TRBD2. V lost 3 bases and J lost 5; bases outside the gene matches: 6. CDR1 MNHEY and CDR2 SMNVEV come from the germline V gene (reference sequence). CDR3 length equals 15 residues. The CDR3 DNA is TGTGCCAGCAGTTTGCGGCGGGGGGTTAACAATGAGCAGTTCTTC. It translates to CASSLRRGVNNEQFF.

This clonotype was seen at least ten times. CDR3 sequence (DNA): TGTGCCAGCAGTGTTACAGGGGGAACAACTGAAGCTTTCTTT. This gives the protein CASSVTGGTTEAFF. This sequence joins TRBV7-9 and TRBJ1-1, with TRBD1 identical over 8 bases. V trimming: 6 bases; J trimming: 5 bases; junction bases outside the gene matches: 8. The CDR3 runs 14 residues. CDR1 SEHNR and CDR2 FQNEAQ come from the germline V gene (reference sequence).

This clonotype came up a few times. The chain is built from TRBV4-1 and TRBJ1-1, with 10 bases fitting TRBD1. V lost 1 base, J lost 1 base, and 6 bases stayed unmatched. Germline values: CDR1 MGHRA, CDR2 YSYEKL. This CDR3 has 17 residues. The CDR3, as DNA: TGCGCCAGCAGCCAAGGGGACAGGGGAGGTTCGAACACTGAAGCTTTCTTT. As protein: CASSQGDRGGSNTEAFF.

There are many counts of this clonotype. The chain couples TRBV7-2 to TRBJ1-1, with D maybe TRBD1 (5 bases). The CDR3 is made up of 14 amino acids. Per germline, CDR1 SGHTA and CDR2 FQGNSA. V was pared by 1 base and J by 3 bases, with 9 bases between. The CDR3 sequence is CASSLGLGDTEAFF. CDR3 bases: TGTGCCAGCAGCTTAGGGTTGGGGGACACTGAAGCTTTCTTT.

The V call is TRBV25-1, the J call TRBJ2-5, with 7 bases matching TRBD2. The germline CDR1 and CDR2 sequences are MGHDK and SYGVNS. The CDR3 contains 16 residues. The V and J ends lost 3 bases and 5 bases, in that order; junction bases with no gene match: 12. CDR3 amino acids: CASSEPRGGVFETQYF. The CDR3 DNA sequence: TGTGCCAGCAGTGAGCCCCGGGGAGGGGTTTTTGAGACCCAGTACTTC. The full variable domain, its missing parts supplied by reference TRBV25-1 and TRBJ2-5, is EADIYQTPRYLVIGTGKKITLECSQTMGHDKMYWYQQDPGMELHLIHYSYGVNSTEKGDLSSESTVSRIRTEHFPLTLESARPSHTSQYLCASSEPRGGVFETQYFGPGTRLLVL.

CDR3 residues: CSARVVETQYF. The CDR3 coding sequence is TGCAGTGCTAGAGTAGTGGAGACCCAGTACTTC. The chain employs TRBV20-1 and TRBJ2-5; D gene uncertain. The CDR3 covers 11 residues. Germline V CDR1 and CDR2: DFQATT, SNEGSKA (reference sequence). Trimming left V 1 base short and J 5 bases short, with 5 bases between.

The CDR3 region is CASSSGTSLKETQYF. The CDR3 DNA reads as TGTGCCAGCAGCAGCGGGACTAGTTTGAAAGAGACCCAGTACTTC. The J gene is TRBJ2-5, the V gene TRBV7-6, with TRBD2 matching over 8 bases. Per germline, CDR1 SGHVS and CDR2 FNYEAQ. CDR3 length: 15 residues. Losses at the gene ends were 5 bases for V and 3 bases for J; bases not matched to a gene: 8.

In this sample, this clonotype turned up a few times. V usage is TRBV10-3 and J usage is TRBJ2-7; D tentatively reads TRBD1 or TRBD2 (5 bases each). Trimming pared 4 bases from V and 2 bases from J, leaving 18 bases between. The CDR3 extends over 16 amino acids. Germline values: CDR1 ENHRY, CDR2 SYGVKD. CDR3 sequence: CAISGSGTYRPYEQYV. CDR3 DNA sequence: TGTGCCATCAGTGGGTCCGGGACCTATAGACCCTACGAGCAGTACGTC.

The chain carries TRBV12-3 or TRBV12-4 and TRBJ1-1; a weak D match, TRBD1 (6 bases). Deletions cut 3 bases from V and 6 bases from J, with 14 bases between. The length of the CDR3 is 14 residues. The CDR3 nucleotides are TGTGCCAGCAGTTTTTACAGGGATGGGGCTGAAGCTTTCTTT. Protein product: CASSFYRDGAEAFF.

A few counts support this clonotype. The chain links TRBV28 to TRBJ2-2, with D possibly matching TRBD1 (6 bases). Trimming left V 9 bases short and J 1 base short, with 15 bases between. There are 15 residues in the CDR3. The germline CDR1 and CDR2 sequences are MDHEN and SYDVKM. CDR3 in amino acids: CASRYRDLNTGELFF. CDR3 nucleotides: TGTGCCAGTAGGTACAGGGACCTGAACACCGGGGAGCTGTTTTTT.

The J gene is TRBJ2-3, the V gene TRBV20-1, with D perhaps matching TRBD2 (6 bases). CDR3 length equals 14 residues. CDR1 DFQATT and CDR2 SNEGSKA come from the germline V gene (reference sequence). V shed 6 bases and J shed 3 bases, with 16 bases lying between them. CDR3 nucleotides: TGCAGTGCGCCTCGTGGGGGGACGACAGATACGCAGTATTTT. Its translation is CSAPRGGTTDTQYF.

This clonotype was seen at least ten times. The chain uses TRBV6-2 or TRBV6-3 and TRBJ1-1; 7 bases are shared with TRBD1. The germline V gene encodes CDR1 MNHEY and CDR2 SVGEGT. J lost 5 bases, V lost 5 bases, and 8 bases had no gene match. This CDR3 has 14 amino acids. CDR3 sequence reads: CASSRQGGRTEAFF. The DNA of the CDR3 is TGTGCCAGCAGTCGACAGGGCGGGAGAACTGAAGCTTTCTTT.

V is TRBV5-1 and J is TRBJ1-4; D is ambiguous. From germline, CDR1 is SGHRS and CDR2 YFSETQ. V was cut by 4 bases and J by 7 bases, with 17 bases left in between. The CDR3 extends over 15 amino acids. The CDR3 sequence is CASSLSSGPGEKLFF. As DNA, the CDR3 is TGCGCCAGCAGCCTCTCTAGCGGGCCAGGTGAAAAACTGTTTTTT.

This sequence joins TRBV3-1 and TRBJ2-2; D not resolved. V lost 4 bases, J lost 1 base, and 4 bases lay in between. Germline-derived CDR1 and CDR2 are LGHDT and YNNKEL (reference sequence). CDR3 length: 13 amino acids. For the CDR3, the DNA is TGTGCCAGCAGCCGTGGGAACACCGGGGAGCTGTTTTTT. Translation: CASSRGNTGELFF.

This clonotype has a handful of counts. The V call is TRBV12-3 or TRBV12-4, the J call TRBJ2-1, with D possibly being TRBD2 (5 bases). Trimming took 3 bases from V and 12 from J, leaving 9 bases between them. This CDR3 is 11 amino acids long. CDR3 in amino acids: CASSFYTRQFF. The CDR3 nucleotides are TGTGCCAGCAGTTTTTATACTAGGCAGTTCTTC.

This clonotype occurred a few times. The V gene is TRBV29-1, the J gene TRBJ2-7; no clear D gene. Germline lookup yields CDR1 SQVTM and CDR2 ANQGSEA. The V end was cut by 7 bases, the J end by 7 bases, with 23 bases between. The CDR3 has 14 amino acids. The CDR3 protein is CSATRNGRVREQYF. The DNA of the CDR3 is TGCAGCGCCACACGCAATGGTAGGGTGCGGGAGCAGTACTTC.